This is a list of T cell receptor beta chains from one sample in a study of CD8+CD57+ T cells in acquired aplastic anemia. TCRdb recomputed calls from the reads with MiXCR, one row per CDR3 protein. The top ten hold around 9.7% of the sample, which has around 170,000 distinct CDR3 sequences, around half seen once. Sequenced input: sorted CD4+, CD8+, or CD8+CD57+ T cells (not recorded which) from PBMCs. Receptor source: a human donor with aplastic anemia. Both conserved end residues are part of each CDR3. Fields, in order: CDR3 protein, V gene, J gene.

CDR3aa: CASSDSIAGAETQYF; v_gene: TRBV10-1; j_gene: TRBJ2-5
CDR3aa: CAIRGYSGGVTDTQYF; v_gene: TRBV10-3; j_gene: TRBJ2-3
CDR3aa: CSVRDRENYEQYF; v_gene: TRBV29-1; j_gene: TRBJ2-7
CDR3aa: CASSPPDRLYGYTF; v_gene: TRBV7-2; j_gene: TRBJ1-2
CDR3aa: CASSIGQGEDGNTIYF; v_gene: TRBV19; j_gene: TRBJ1-3
CDR3aa: CASSPGGGYTEAFF; v_gene: TRBV2; j_gene: TRBJ1-1
CDR3aa: CSVVLSSYEQYF; v_gene: TRBV29-1; j_gene: TRBJ2-7
CDR3aa: CASSFQDRGTDTQYF; v_gene: TRBV28; j_gene: TRBJ2-3
CDR3aa: CASSLEGIAEAFF; v_gene: TRBV12-3/TRBV12-4; j_gene: TRBJ1-1
CDR3aa: CASSPPPGQITYEQYF; v_gene: TRBV28; j_gene: TRBJ2-7
CDR3aa: CASRGEAGAYVLTF; v_gene: TRBV2; j_gene: TRBJ2-6
CDR3aa: CASSRGNEQFF; v_gene: TRBV3-1; j_gene: TRBJ2-1
CDR3aa: CASSWGRWSSPYEQYF; v_gene: TRBV25-1; j_gene: TRBJ2-7
CDR3aa: CATSDPTASNQPQHF; v_gene: TRBV24-1; j_gene: TRBJ1-5
CDR3aa: CAIRGQGFGTGELFF; v_gene: TRBV10-3; j_gene: TRBJ2-2
CDR3aa: CATTRVRGASGHEQFF; v_gene: TRBV7-9; j_gene: TRBJ2-1
CDR3aa: CASSIGLNAYEQYF; v_gene: TRBV19; j_gene: TRBJ2-7
CDR3aa: CASSPLAGGATDTQYF; v_gene: TRBV9; j_gene: TRBJ2-3
CDR3aa: CSARRPDMNTEAFF; v_gene: TRBV20-1; j_gene: TRBJ1-1
CDR3aa: CASSTGGAPGNTIYF; v_gene: TRBV19; j_gene: TRBJ1-3
CDR3aa: CSVELQGPYEEYF; v_gene: TRBV29-1; j_gene: TRBJ2-7
CDR3aa: CASSRGGQTYEQYF; v_gene: TRBV7-9; j_gene: TRBJ2-7
CDR3aa: CSARGQRTGVNYGYTF; v_gene: TRBV20-1; j_gene: TRBJ1-2
CDR3aa: CATSGGPGYTDTQYF; v_gene: TRBV24-1; j_gene: TRBJ2-3
CDR3aa: CSGGGQLNTEAFF; v_gene: TRBV29-1; j_gene: TRBJ1-1
CDR3aa: CASNGPNYEQYF; v_gene: TRBV19; j_gene: TRBJ2-7
CDR3aa: CASSQGGGTFVFDYTF; v_gene: TRBV27; j_gene: TRBJ1-2
CDR3aa: CSARRQGATEAFF; v_gene: TRBV20-1; j_gene: TRBJ1-1
CDR3aa: CATSLGQEQYF; v_gene: TRBV15; j_gene: TRBJ2-7
CDR3aa: CASSLVLANNEQYF; v_gene: TRBV7-2; j_gene: TRBJ2-7
CDR3aa: CASSLRARNTEAFF; v_gene: TRBV27; j_gene: TRBJ1-1
CDR3aa: CASSLGGTGVEQYF; v_gene: TRBV5-1; j_gene: TRBJ2-7
CDR3aa: CASSQVPAALTGNTIYF; v_gene: TRBV14; j_gene: TRBJ1-3
CDR3aa: CATSRGGNYNEQFF; v_gene: TRBV15; j_gene: TRBJ2-1
CDR3aa: CASSSPRQGPGNTIYF; v_gene: TRBV7-6; j_gene: TRBJ1-3
CDR3aa: CASSLYNSNQPQHF; v_gene: TRBV6-6; j_gene: TRBJ1-5
CDR3aa: CSVFSSPGRDGANVLTF; v_gene: TRBV29-1; j_gene: TRBJ2-6
CDR3aa: CASSLRTEEETQYF; v_gene: TRBV7-9; j_gene: TRBJ2-5
CDR3aa: CATARNANEKLFF; v_gene: TRBV19; j_gene: TRBJ1-4
CDR3aa: CASRTGQNNQPQHF; v_gene: TRBV2; j_gene: TRBJ1-5
CDR3aa: CSANSVGAYEQYF; v_gene: TRBV20-1; j_gene: TRBJ2-7
CDR3aa: CAISDASGPYNEQFF; v_gene: TRBV10-3; j_gene: TRBJ2-1
CDR3aa: CASSPPGRPYEQYF; v_gene: TRBV6-1; j_gene: TRBJ2-7
CDR3aa: CSARDRNNEKLFF; v_gene: TRBV20-1; j_gene: TRBJ1-4
CDR3aa: CASSFSAIEAFF; v_gene: TRBV12-3/TRBV12-4; j_gene: TRBJ1-1
CDR3aa: CSGGQRARRGETQYF; v_gene: TRBV29-1; j_gene: TRBJ2-5
CDR3aa: CSAVLVNTNEQYF; v_gene: TRBV20-1; j_gene: TRBJ2-7
CDR3aa: CASSLDNVLTF; v_gene: TRBV11-2; j_gene: TRBJ2-6
CDR3aa: CASSPGGGAAQYYEQYF; v_gene: TRBV4-2; j_gene: TRBJ2-7
CDR3aa: CASSLTAGNVYGYTF; v_gene: TRBV7-3; j_gene: TRBJ1-2
CDR3aa: CASSRVTGGPGYTF; v_gene: TRBV4-1; j_gene: TRBJ1-2
CDR3aa: CASSLAASYSYEQYF; v_gene: TRBV7-8; j_gene: TRBJ2-7